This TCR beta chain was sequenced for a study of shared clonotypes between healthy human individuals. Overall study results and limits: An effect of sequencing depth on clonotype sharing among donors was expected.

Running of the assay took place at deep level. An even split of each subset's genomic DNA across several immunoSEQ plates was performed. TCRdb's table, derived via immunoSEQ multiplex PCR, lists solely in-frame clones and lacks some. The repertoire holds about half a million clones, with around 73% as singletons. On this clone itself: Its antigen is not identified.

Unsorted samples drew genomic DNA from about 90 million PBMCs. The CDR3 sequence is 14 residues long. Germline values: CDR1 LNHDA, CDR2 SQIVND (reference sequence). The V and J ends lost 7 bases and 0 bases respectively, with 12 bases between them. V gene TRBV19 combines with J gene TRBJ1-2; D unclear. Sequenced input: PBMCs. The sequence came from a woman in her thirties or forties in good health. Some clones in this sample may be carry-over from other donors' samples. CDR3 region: CASKLGQANYGYTF. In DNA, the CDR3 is TGTGCCAGTAAGTTGGGCCAGGCTAACTATGGCTACACCTTC.